The clone carrying this T cell receptor (beta chain) was observed a few times. Noted time point: patch test 3, about 24 weeks after DPC sensitization. Treatment specified: therapeutic diphenylcyclopropenone sensitization with weekly scalp DPC. The data derive from a study of human T cells and chemical hapten exposure. Trimming shortened V by 6 bases and J by 4 bases, and 16 bases separated the two germline ends. CDR1 is DFQATT, CDR2 SNEGSKA, per germline (reference sequence). The CDR3 totals 14 residues. TCRdb fed the RACE reads into MiXCR, producing one record per CDR3 protein. The sample consists of 190,000 or so distinct CDR3 sequences, about 25% of them appearing once.

This sequence was found in a woman aged 40-49 years with alopecia areata. Some clones in this sample may be carry-over from other donors' samples. The material was whole blood, obtained in connection with sensitization to the hapten diphenylcyclopropenone (DPC). The chain is built from TRBV20-1 and TRBJ2-4; perhaps TRBD1 as D (6 bases). The CDR3: CSAEDGQIKNIQYF. The CDR3 DNA follows: TGCAGTGCCGAGGACGGACAGATAAAAAACATTCAGTACTTC.